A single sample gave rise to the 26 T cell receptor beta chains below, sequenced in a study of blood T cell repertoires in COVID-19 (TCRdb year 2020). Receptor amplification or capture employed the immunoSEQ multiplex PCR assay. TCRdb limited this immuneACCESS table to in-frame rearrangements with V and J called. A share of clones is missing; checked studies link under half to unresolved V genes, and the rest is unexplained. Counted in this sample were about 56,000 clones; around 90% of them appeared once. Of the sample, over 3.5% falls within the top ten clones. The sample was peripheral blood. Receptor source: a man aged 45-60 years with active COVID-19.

CDR3 protein: CASSPVQGSSSGANVLTF. The CDR3 DNA reads TGTGCCAGCAGCCCCGTCCAGGGATCGAGCTCTGGGGCCAACGTCCTGACTTTC. This sequence joins TRBV9 and TRBJ2-6, with D possibly being TRBD1 (5 bases). Germline values: CDR1 SGDLS, CDR2 YYNGEE. The V gene lost 4 bases and the J gene lost 0 bases, with 17 bases spanning the gap. This CDR3 region has 18 residues.

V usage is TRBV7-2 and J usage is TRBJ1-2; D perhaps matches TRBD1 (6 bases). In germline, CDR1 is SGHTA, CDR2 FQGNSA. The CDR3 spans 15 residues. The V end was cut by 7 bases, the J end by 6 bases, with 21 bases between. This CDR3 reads CASNPRTGIQDGYTF. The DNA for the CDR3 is TGTGCCAGCAACCCAAGAACAGGGATCCAAGATGGCTACACCTTC.

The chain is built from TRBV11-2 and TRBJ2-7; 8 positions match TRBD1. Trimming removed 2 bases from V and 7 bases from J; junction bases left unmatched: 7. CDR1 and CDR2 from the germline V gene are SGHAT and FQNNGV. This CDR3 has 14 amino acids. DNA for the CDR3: TGTGCCAGCAGCTTAAGACAGGGGTCAAGAGAGCAGTACTTC. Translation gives CASSLRQGSREQYF.

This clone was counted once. The CDR3 region is CASSPRQYGYTF. The CDR3 bases are TGTGCCAGCAGCCCCCGACAGTATGGCTACACCTTC. This chain joins TRBV28 and TRBJ1-2; maybe TRBD1 (5 bases). Germline V CDR1 and CDR2: MDHEN, SYDVKM. The CDR3 is 12 amino acids. Trimming removed 6 bases at V and 5 bases at J, with 10 bases between.

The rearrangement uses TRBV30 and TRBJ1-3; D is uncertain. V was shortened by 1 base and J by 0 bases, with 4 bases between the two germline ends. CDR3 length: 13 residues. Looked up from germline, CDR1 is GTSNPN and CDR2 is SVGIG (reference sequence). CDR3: CAWSGLSGNTIYF. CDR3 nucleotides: TGTGCCTGGAGTGGTCTCTCTGGAAACACCATATATTTT.

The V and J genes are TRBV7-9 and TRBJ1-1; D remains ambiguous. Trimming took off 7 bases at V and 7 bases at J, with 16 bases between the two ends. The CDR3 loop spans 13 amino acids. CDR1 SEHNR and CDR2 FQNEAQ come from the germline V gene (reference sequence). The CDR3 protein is CASTLDPVSEAFF. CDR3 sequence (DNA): TGTGCCAGCACCCTAGACCCCGTAAGTGAAGCTTTCTTT.

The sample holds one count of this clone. The CDR3 sequence is CASSFGTGRTEAFF. The DNA for the CDR3 is TGTGCCAGCAGTTTCGGGACAGGGAGAACTGAAGCTTTCTTT. This chain joins TRBV2 and TRBJ1-1; 9 bases are a match to TRBD1. The CDR3 sequence is 14 residues long. Germline assignment: CDR1 SNHLY and CDR2 FYNNEI. J lost 5 bases, V lost 5 bases, and 6 bases had no gene match.

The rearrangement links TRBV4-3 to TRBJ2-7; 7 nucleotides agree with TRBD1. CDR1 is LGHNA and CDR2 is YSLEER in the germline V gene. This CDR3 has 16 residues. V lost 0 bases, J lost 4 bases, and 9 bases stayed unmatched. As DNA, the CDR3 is TGCGCCAGCAGCCAAGAAATGGGACAGCAAACATACGAGCAGTACTTC. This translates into CASSQEMGQQTYEQYF.

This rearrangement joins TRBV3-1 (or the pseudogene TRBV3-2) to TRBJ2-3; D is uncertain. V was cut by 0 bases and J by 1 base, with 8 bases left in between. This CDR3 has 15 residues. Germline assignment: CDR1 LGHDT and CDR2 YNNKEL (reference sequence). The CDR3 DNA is TGTGCCAGCAGCCAAGATACTACCCGCACAGATACGCAGTATTTT. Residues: CASSQDTTRTDTQYF.

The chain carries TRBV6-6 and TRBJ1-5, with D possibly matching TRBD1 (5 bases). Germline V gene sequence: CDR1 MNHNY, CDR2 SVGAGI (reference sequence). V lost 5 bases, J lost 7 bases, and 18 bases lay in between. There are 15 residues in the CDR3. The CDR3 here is CASSTPTAPRQPQHF. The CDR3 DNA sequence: TGTGCCAGCAGTACCCCGACAGCCCCAAGGCAGCCCCAGCATTTT.

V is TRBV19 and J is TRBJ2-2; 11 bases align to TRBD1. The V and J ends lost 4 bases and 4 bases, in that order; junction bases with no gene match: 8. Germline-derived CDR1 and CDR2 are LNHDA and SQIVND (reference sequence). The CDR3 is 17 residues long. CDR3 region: CASSTGQGAVGTGELFF. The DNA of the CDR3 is TGTGCCAGTAGTACCGGACAGGGGGCGGTGGGCACCGGGGAGCTGTTTTTT.

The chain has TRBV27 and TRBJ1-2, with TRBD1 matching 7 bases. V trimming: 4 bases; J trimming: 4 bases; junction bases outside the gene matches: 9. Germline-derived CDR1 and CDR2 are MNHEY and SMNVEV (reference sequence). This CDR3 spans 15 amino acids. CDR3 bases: TGTGCCAGCAGTTACCCGACAGGGTCGATCTATGGCTACACCTTC. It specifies CASSYPTGSIYGYTF.

CDR3: CAISDQITGGIYEQYF. The CDR3, as DNA: TGTGCCATCAGTGATCAAATTACAGGGGGCATCTACGAGCAGTACTTC. The chain is built from TRBV10-3 and TRBJ2-7, with 9 bases that match TRBD1. This CDR3 has 16 residues. V was pared by 3 bases and J by 3 bases, with 9 bases of the junction left unmatched. CDR1 and CDR2 from the germline V gene are ENHRY and SYGVKD.

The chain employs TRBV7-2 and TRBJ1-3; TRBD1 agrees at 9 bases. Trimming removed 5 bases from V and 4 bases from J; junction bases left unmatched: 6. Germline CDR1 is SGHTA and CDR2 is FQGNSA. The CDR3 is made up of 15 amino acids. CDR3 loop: CASSRRTGEGNTIYF. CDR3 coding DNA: TGTGCCAGCAGCCGGAGGACAGGGGAGGGAAACACCATATATTTT.

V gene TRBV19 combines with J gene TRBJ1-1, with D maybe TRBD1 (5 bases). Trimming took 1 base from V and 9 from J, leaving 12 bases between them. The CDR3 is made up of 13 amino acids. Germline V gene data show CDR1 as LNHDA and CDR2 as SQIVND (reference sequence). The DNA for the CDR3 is TGTGCCAGTAGTATAGTAGGGGAACAACAAGCTTTCTTT. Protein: CASSIVGEQQAFF.

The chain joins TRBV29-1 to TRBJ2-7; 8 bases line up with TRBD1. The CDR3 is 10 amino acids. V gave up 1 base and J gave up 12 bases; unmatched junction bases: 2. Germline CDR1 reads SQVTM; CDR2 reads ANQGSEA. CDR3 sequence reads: CSVEGTGPYF. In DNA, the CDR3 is TGCAGCGTTGAAGGGACAGGGCCGTACTTC.

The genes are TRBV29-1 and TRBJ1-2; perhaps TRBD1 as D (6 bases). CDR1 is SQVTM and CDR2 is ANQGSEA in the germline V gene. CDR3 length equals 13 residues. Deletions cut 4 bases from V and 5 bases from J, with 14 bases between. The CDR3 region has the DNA TGCAGCGTTGCCACAGGGTATCGGTATGGCTACACCTTC. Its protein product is CSVATGYRYGYTF.

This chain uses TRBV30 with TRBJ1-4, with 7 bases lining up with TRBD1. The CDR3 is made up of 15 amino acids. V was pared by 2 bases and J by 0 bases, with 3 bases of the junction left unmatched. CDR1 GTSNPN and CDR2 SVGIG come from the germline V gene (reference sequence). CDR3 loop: CAWSRDRATNEKLFF. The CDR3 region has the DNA TGTGCCTGGAGTCGGGACAGAGCAACTAATGAAAAACTGTTTTTT.

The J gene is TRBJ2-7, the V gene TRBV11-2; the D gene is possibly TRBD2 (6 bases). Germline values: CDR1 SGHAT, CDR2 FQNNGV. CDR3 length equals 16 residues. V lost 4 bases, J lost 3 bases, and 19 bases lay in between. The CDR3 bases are TGTGCCAGCAGCTCCCCCGGGTCCCGGGGGAGCTACGAGCAGTACTTC. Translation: CASSSPGSRGSYEQYF.

The CDR3 reads CATEGQVGEQYF. In DNA, the CDR3 is TGTGCCACCGAGGGACAGGTAGGCGAGCAGTACTTC. This sequence joins TRBV6-5 and TRBJ2-7; 8 bases are a match to TRBD1. The V gene's germline CDR1 is MNHEY and CDR2 SVGAGI. Losses at the gene ends were 10 bases for V and 6 bases for J; bases not matched to a gene: 8. The CDR3 runs to 12 residues.

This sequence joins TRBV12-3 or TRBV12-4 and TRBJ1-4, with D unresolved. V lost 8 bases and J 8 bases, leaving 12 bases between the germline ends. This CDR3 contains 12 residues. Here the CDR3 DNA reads TGTGCCAGCCCCCGAGAGGAGGAAAAACTGTTTTTT. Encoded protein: CASPREEEKLFF.

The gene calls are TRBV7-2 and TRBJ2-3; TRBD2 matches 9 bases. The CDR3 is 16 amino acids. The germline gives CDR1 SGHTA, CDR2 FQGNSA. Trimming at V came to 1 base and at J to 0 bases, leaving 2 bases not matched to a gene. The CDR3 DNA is TGTGCCAGCAGCTTAGGGCTAGCGGGGAGCACAGATACGCAGTATTTT. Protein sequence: CASSLGLAGSTDTQYF.

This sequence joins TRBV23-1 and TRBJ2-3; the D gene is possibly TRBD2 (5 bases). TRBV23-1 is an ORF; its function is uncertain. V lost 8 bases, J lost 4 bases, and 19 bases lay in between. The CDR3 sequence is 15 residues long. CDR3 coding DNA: TGCGCCAGCGGAACCGGGATCCTGGGCCCAGATACGCAGTATTTT. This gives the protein CASGTGILGPDTQYF.

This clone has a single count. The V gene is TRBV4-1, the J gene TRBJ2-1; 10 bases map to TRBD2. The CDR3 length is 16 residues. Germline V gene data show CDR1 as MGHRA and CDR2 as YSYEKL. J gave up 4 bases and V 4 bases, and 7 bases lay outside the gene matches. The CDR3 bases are TGCGCCAGCAGCCGCAGCGGGGGGGCGGAGTACAATGAGCAGTTCTTC. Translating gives CASSRSGGAEYNEQFF.

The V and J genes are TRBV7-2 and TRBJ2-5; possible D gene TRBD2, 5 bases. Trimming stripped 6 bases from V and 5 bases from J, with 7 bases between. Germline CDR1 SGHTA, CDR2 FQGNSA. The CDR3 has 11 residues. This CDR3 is CASSRGETQYF. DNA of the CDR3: TGTGCCAGCAGTCGAGGGGAGACCCAGTACTTC.

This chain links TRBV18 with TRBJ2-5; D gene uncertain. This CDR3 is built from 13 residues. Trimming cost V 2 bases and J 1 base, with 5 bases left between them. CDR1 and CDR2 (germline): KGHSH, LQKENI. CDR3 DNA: TGTGCCAGCTCACCAGGCAGCCAAGAGACCCAGTACTTC. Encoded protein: CASSPGSQETQYF.